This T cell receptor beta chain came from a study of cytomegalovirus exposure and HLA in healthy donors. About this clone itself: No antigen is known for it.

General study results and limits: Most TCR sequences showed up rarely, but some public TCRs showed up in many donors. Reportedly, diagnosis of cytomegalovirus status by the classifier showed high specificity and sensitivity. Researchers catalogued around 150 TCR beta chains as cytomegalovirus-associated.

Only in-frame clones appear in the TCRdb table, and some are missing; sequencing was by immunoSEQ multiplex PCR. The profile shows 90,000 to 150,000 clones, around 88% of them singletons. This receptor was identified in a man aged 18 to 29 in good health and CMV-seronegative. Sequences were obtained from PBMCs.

The CDR3 DNA reads TGTGCCAGCAGCTTAGAACAGTCCGGGGAGCTGTTTTTT. Its translation is CASSLEQSGELFF. The chain is built from TRBV11-3 and TRBJ2-2, with D hard to call. There are 13 residues in the CDR3. The germline gives CDR1 SGHNT, CDR2 YENEEA. The ends were cut back, 0 bases at V and 6 bases at J, with 5 bases in the middle. Filled out from reference TRBV11-3 and TRBJ2-2, the complete variable domain reads EAGVVQSPRYKIIEKKQPVAFWCNPISGHNTLYWYLQNLGQGPELLIRYENEEAVDDSQLPKDRFSAERLKGVDSTLKIQPAELGDSAVYLCASSLEQSGELFFGEGSRLTVL.